Included here is one T cell receptor beta chain sequence, with context. Original data processing: By means of reference gene primer amplification, nucleated cell counts were estimated. TCRdb's copy holds only in-frame clones and misses some; the assay was immunoSEQ multiplex PCR. That table furnishes V, J and clone size, whereas the DNA furnished D and trimming. This table has about 160,000 clones, roughly 91% appearing once. These data come from a study of blood T cell repertoires in COVID-19. As for the study in general: The United States, Italy and Spain provided the acute and convalescent COVID-19 samples.

The CDR3 consists of 16 residues. Germline V gene lookup returns CDR1 KGHSH and CDR2 LQKENI. V was cut by 3 bases and J by 7 bases, with 22 bases left in between. The sample taken for sequencing was peripheral blood. The chain has TRBV18 and TRBJ2-7, with D tentatively TRBD2 (6 bases). This sequence was found in a young man with acute or convalescent COVID-19. CDR3: CASSPRSGVSSREQYF. CDR3 coding DNA: TGTGCCAGCTCACCTAGATCGGGAGTATCATCGCGTGAGCAGTACTTC.